This T cell receptor (beta chain) was retrieved from a study of naive and memory T cell subsets (dated by TCRdb to about 2017). Study-level background: The study applied an open-source, UMI-based TCR alpha and beta sequencing pipeline to sorted naive and memory peripheral blood T cell subsets. Complete agreement was observed between the functional CMV T cell responses and the IgG serology results. RNA was DNase-treated and reverse transcribed with TCR constant-region primers, mostly using SuperScript III. On the study overall, not on this receptor specifically: Each clonotype was defined as a single alpha or beta chain sequence rather than as a paired alpha/beta receptor. The repertoire findings for the naive and memory subsets could not be validated against a ground truth, as none was available. In both CD4 and CD8 cells, a rise in Gini index and a fall in Shannon and inverse Simpson diversity were observed from naive through CM, EM and EMRA. A power law was followed by TCR abundance, with an exponent that differed between naive and memory subsets but was consistent across the three individuals. Once error correction was done, more than 95% of naive TCR sequences showed up just once, which made the naive abundance distributions much steeper than those of the memory subsets. RNA-based TCR counts may be influenced by expression changes linked to T cell activation and differentiation.

In this sample, this clonotype turned up a few times. The target of this receptor is not known. It has no much larger one-base neighbor in the sample; base qualities were not kept. CDR3 length: 14 amino acids, cysteine to phenylalanine. Only the CDR3 region is kept as DNA, spanning 42 bases read in frame from base 1. A distance of 17 bases separates the germline ends of V and J, which lose 6 bases and 6 bases respectively. Sequences MDHEN (CDR1) and SYDVKM (CDR2) are obtained from the germline V gene. Receptor libraries were prepared by UMI-ligation and nested PCR. To cover both TRBC1 and TRBC2, the beta constant-region primer consisted of an equimolar mix of two oligonucleotides. The ligated cDNA went through four rounds of PCR with nested alpha and beta constant-region primers together with the SP2 primer. A single-stranded oligonucleotide carrying the SP2 primer and a 12-nucleotide UMI was ligated to the 3' end of the cDNA by T4 RNA ligase 1. The ligation reaction was kept at 16 degrees C for about 19-24 hours. PCR2 was typically run as a SYBR Green qPCR and stopped at a predetermined threshold to prevent over-amplification. Every purification after the first one was done using Agencourt AMPure XP magnetic beads. Libraries were quantified by Qubit and checked on a TapeStation, with a main peak expected near 650 bp. Pooled libraries were sequenced on an Illumina MiSeq using v2 2x251 paired-end kits, and typically about 0.9-2 million reads were obtained per sample. Each sample's library went into the pool at roughly 4 nM, and roughly 5-8% PhiX was added to help with cluster recognition. In the paper's pipeline: FASTQ reads processed by Demultiplexor were assigned V and J genes by Decombinator through tag matching that tolerated a single base-pair mismatch. Collapsinator used UMIs to correct both sequencing errors and frequency errors arising from PCR heterogeneity. TCRs were translated and CDR3s were extracted from the conserved cysteine to the FGXG phenylalanine by CDR3Translator, with non-productive sequences being flagged. Gini, Shannon entropy and inverse Simpson indices were computed after subsampling the repertoires to the same number of UMI-defined TCRs. Within the linear range, a power law was fitted by maximum likelihood to the distributions of clonotype abundance. On one naive CD8 sample, the pipeline and MIGEC gave similar UMI counts, unique TCR numbers and clonal distributions. The repertoires were searched for around 7,000 CMV-associated CDR3 sequences that had been compiled from VDJdb and a published dataset. TCRdb cleaned the public reads at Q25 with fastp, built clones with MiXCR and kept in-frame beta chains. CDR3 protein sequences are deduplicated, and each keeps its most common genes and DNA. V and J calls and clone size were set by TCRdb, not the authors. Here the sample has around 30,000 distinct CDR3 sequences; around 20% occur a single time. The ten largest clones capture approximately 3.6% of the sample.

Separate amplification of TCR alpha and beta chain libraries was performed from the second PCR step onward. The CMV status of each donor was determined by measuring IFNgamma production from CD4+ T cells after fresh PBMCs had been stimulated overnight with CMV viral lysate. CD4 T cells were positively selected using Miltenyi beads, after which CD8 T cells were positively selected from the CD4-negative fraction. Cells were stained for CD3, CD4, CD8, CD45RA, CD27 and a live/dead dye and were sorted on a BD Aria II into four subsets based on CD45RA and CD27. Effector memory cells were sorted as CD45RA-CD27-, whereas EMRA cells were sorted as CD45RA+CD27-. A few healthy volunteers provided blood, and each donor's sample was split into CD4 and CD8 T cells and then further divided into four differentiation subsets. About 0.11 L of peripheral blood was taken from each donor, and PBMC were separated by density-gradient centrifugation on Ficoll-Paque PLUS. The sorted cells were lysed in RLT buffer, after which RNA was extracted using a Qiagen RNeasy kit and kept at -80 degrees C.

The clonotype originates from a human donor in good health. The sequencing input was effector memory CD4+ T cells from blood. The sample's cell subset or site, from its label and the paper: effector memory, CD45RA- CD27-. The receptor chain draws on TRBV28 and TRBJ1-2; the best D guess is TRBD1, with 6 bases matching. DNA sequence: TGTGCCAGCAGCTCCGGTCCTCGGACAGATGGCTACACCTTC. Translated, this gives CASSSGPRTDGYTF.